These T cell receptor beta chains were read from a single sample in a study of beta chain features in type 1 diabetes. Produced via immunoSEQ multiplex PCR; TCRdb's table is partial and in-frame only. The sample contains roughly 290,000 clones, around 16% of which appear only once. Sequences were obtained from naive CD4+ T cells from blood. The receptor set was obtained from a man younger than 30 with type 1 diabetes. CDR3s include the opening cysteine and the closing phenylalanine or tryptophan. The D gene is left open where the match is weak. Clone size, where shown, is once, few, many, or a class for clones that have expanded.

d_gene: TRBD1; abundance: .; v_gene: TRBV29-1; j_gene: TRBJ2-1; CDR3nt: TGCAGCGCCTACAGGGGTCCCCCCTACAATGAGCAGTTCTTC; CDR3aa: CSAYRGPPYNEQFF
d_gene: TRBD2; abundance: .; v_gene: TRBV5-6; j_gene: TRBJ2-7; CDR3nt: TGTGCCAGCAGCTTGCCGACTAGCGAATCCTACGAGCAGTACTTC; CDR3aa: CASSLPTSESYEQYF
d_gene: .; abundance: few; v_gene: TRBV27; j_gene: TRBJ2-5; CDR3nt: TGTGCCAGCAGGGCTACTAAGGTCCAAGAGACCCAGTACTTC; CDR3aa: CASRATKVQETQYF
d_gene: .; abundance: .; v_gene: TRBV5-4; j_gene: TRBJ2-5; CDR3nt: TGTGCCAGCAGCCTAACTGGAGGGGGGGCCCAAGAGACCCAGTACTTC; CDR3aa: CASSLTGGGAQETQYF
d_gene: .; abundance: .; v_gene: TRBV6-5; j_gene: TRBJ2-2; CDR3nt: TGTGCCAGCAGTGTTGCAGGGGCCGGGGGGGAGCTGTTTTTT; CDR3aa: CASSVAGAGGELFF
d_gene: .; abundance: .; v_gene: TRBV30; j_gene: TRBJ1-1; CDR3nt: TGTGCCTGGAGTCGTGTCCGTGAAGCTTTCTTT; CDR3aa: CAWSRVREAFF
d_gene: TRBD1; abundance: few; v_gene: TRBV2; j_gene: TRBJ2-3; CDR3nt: TGTGCCAGCAGATCAACAGGGGGCACAGATACGCAGTATTTT; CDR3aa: CASRSTGGTDTQYF
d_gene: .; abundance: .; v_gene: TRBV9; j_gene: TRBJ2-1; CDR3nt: TGTGCCAGCAGCCCCGCGAGCCATAGCTCCTACAATGAGCAGTTCTTC; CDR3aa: CASSPASHSSYNEQFF
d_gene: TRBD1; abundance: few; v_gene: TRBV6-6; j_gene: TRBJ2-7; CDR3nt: TGTGCCAGCACCCCGACAGGGGGCGCGAACTACGAGCAGTACTTC; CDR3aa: CASTPTGGANYEQYF
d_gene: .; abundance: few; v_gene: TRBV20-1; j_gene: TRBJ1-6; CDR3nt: TGCAGTGCTAGGAGTAATTCACCCCTCCACTTT; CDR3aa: CSARSNSPLHF
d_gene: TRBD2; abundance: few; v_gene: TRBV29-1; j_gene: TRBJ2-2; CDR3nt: TGCAGCGCCCGGACTAGCGGGGGCACCGGGGAGCTGTTTTTT; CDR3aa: CSARTSGGTGELFF
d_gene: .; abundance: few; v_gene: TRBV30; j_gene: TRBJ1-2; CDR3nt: TGTGCCTGTCGGCAGGGGAACTATGGCTACACCTTC; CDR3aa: CACRQGNYGYTF
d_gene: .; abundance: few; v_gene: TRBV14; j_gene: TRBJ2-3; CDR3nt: TGTGCCAGCAGCCCCTACCTTAGGGCGGGGTCCACAGATACGCAGTATTTT; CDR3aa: CASSPYLRAGSTDTQYF
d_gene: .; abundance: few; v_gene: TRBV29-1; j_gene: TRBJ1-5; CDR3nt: TGCAGCGGGGGGGAGGGGGATCAGCCCCAGCATTTT; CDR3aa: CSGGEGDQPQHF
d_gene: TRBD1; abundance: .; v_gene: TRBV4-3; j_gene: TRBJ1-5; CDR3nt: TGCGCCAGCAGCCAAATCTGGACAGGGGGCTTTGGCAATCAGCCCCAGCATTTT; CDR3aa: CASSQIWTGGFGNQPQHF
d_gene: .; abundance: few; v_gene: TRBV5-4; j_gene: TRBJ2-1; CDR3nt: TGTGCCAGCAGCCCCAGGGGAGTCAGCTCCTACAATGAGCAGTTCTTC; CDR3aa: CASSPRGVSSYNEQFF
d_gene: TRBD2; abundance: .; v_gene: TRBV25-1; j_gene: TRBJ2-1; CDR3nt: TGTGCCAGCGGACTAGCGGGCGGCAATGAGCAGTTCTTC; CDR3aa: CASGLAGGNEQFF
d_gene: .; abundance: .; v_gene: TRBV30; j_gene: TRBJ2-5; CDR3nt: TGTGCCTGGAGTGTCGGGGGTATAGAGACCCAGTACTTC; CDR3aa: CAWSVGGIETQYF
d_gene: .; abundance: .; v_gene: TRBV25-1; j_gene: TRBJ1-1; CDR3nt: TGTGCCAGCAGTGAATATTCGAGGGTAGGGACTGAAGCTTTCTTT; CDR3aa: CASSEYSRVGTEAFF
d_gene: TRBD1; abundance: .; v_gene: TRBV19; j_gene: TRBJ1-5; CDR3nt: TGTGCCAGTATCCCGGACAGGGGCACCAATCAGCCCCAGCATTTT; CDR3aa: CASIPDRGTNQPQHF
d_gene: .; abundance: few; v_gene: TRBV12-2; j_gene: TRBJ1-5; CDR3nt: TGTGCAAGTCGCTCCGTTGGTCAGGCCCAGCATTTT; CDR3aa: CASRSVGQAQHF
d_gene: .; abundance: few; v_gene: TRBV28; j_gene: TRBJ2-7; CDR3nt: TGTGCCAGCAGCCCAAACCGAATAGCGGCGTCGTACGAGCAGTACTTC; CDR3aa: CASSPNRIAASYEQYF
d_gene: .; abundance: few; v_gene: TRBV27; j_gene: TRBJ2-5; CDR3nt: TGTGCCAGCAGGCGATTCCAAGAGACCCAGTACTTC; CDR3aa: CASRRFQETQYF
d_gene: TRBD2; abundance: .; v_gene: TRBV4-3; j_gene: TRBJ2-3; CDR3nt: TGCGCCAGCAGCCAAGATTATGCGGGGGACGGCACAGATACGCAGTATTTT; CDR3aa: CASSQDYAGDGTDTQYF
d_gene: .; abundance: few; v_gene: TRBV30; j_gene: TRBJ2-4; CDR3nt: TGTGCCTGGAGTGTGGGGCAGTTAGCCAAAAACATTCAGTACTTC; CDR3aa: CAWSVGQLAKNIQYF
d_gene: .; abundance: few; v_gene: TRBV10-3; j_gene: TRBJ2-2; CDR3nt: TGTGCCATCAGTGATTTCGGCACCGGGGAGCTGTTTTTT; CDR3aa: CAISDFGTGELFF
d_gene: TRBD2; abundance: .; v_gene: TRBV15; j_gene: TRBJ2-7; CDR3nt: TGTGCCACCAGCAGAGATCGGTCGGGAGGGCCGTGGGAGCAGTACTTC; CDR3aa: CATSRDRSGGPWEQYF
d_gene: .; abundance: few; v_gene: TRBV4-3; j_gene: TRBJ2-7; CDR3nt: TGCGCCAGCAGCCAAGGTTGGACAGCGATCTACGAGCAGTACTTC; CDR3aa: CASSQGWTAIYEQYF
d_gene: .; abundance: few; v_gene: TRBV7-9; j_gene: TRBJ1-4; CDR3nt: TGTGCCAGCAGCTTAACGGAGCCTGCTAATGAAAAACTGTTTTTT; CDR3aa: CASSLTEPANEKLFF
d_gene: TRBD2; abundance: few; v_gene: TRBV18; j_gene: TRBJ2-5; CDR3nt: TGTGCCAGCTCACCACCGGCTAGCGGGGGAGAAGAGACCCAGTACTTC; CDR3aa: CASSPPASGGEETQYF
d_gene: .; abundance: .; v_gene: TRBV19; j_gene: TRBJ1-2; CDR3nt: TGTGCCAGTACCTTAAGTTGGGCCTCCTCTCGGGGAGGCTACACCTTC; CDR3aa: CASTLSWASSRGGYTF
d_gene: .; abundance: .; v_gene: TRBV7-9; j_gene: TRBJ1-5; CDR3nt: TGTGCCAGCAGCTTAGACGGTCGGGGCAATCAGCCCCAGCATTTT; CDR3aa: CASSLDGRGNQPQHF
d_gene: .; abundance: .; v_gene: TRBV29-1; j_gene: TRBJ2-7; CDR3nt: TGCAGCGTCCACAGCCCAGGAAAGTACGAGCAGTACTTC; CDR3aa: CSVHSPGKYEQYF
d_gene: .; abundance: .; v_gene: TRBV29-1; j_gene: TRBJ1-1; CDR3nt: TGCAGCGTAAGACAGATCATGGGAAACACTGAAGCTTTCTTT; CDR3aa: CSVRQIMGNTEAFF
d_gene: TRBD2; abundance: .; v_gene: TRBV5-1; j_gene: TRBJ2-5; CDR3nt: TGCGCCAGCAGCCTAGCCCCCCCTAGCGGGATGGAGACCCAGTACTTC; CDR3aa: CASSLAPPSGMETQYF
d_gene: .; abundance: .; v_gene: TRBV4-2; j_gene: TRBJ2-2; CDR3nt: TGTGCCAGCAGCCAAGAAGGAGGGAGTCGTCTCACCGGGGAGCTGTTTTTT; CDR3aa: CASSQEGGSRLTGELFF
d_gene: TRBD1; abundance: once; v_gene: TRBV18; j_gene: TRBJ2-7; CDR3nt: TGTGCCAGCTCACCGGGACAGGCGGCCTACGAGCAGTACTTC; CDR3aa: CASSPGQAAYEQYF
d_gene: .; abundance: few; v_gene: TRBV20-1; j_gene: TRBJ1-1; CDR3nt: TGCAGTGCGAGGGGGTCCACTGAAGCTTTCTTT; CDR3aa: CSARGSTEAFF
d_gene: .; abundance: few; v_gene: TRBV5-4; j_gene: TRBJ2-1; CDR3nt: TGTGCCAGCAGCCCTAAGGGAGGGACAGGAGCGAATGAGCAGTTCTTC; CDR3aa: CASSPKGGTGANEQFF
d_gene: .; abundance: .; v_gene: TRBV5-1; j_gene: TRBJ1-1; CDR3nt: TGCGCCAGCAGCCTGGCGCCGGGACAACCGAACACTGAAGCTTTCTTT; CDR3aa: CASSLAPGQPNTEAFF
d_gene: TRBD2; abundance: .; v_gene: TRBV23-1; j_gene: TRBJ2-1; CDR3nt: TGCGCCAGCAGTCCAAGGACTAGCGGGTCCTTTTACAATGAGCAGTTCTTC; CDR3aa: CASSPRTSGSFYNEQFF
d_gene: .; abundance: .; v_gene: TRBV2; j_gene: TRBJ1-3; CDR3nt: TGTGCCAGCAGTGAAGCCGTATACACCATATATTTT; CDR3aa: CASSEAVYTIYF
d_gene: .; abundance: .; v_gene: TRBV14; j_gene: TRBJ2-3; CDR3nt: TGTGCCAGCAGGAAGCGAAGCACAGATACGCAGTATTTT; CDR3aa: CASRKRSTDTQYF